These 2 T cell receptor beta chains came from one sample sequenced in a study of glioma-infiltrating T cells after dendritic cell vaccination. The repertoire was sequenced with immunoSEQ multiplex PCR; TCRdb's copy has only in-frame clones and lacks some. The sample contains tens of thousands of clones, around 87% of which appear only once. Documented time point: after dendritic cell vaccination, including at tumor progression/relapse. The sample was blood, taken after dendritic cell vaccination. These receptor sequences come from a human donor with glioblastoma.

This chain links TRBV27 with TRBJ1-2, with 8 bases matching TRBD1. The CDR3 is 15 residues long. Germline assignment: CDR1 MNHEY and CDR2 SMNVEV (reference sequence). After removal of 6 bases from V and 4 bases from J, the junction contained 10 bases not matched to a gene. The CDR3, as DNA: TGTGCCAGCAGCCTCAGGGGGCCGGTAGGCTATGGCTACACCTTC. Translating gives CASSLRGPVGYGYTF.

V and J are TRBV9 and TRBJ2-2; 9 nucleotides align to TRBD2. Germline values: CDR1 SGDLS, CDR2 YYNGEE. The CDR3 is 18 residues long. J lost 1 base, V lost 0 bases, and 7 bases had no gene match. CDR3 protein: CASSVGGGGIKNTGELFF. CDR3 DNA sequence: TGTGCCAGCAGCGTAGGCGGGGGGGGGATCAAGAACACCGGGGAGCTGTTTTTT.